The rows below give T cell receptor beta chains drawn from one sample of a study of OX40 agonist ivuxolimab in advanced cancers. Libraries were prepared by immunoSEQ multiplex PCR; TCRdb keeps only in-frame clonotypes and omits some of them. Among about 64,000 clones, about 85% were seen once, and the ten largest hold under 3%. The input for sequencing was CD4+ or CD8+ T cells sorted from blood, taken in a trial of the OX40 agonist ivuxolimab. Every receptor here comes from an adult with an advanced solid tumor such as melanoma, head and neck, liver or kidney cancer. Each CDR3 is given with its conserved first and last residue. D genes are given only for firm matches. Not every row has a clone size; where given, it reads once, few, many or a size class.

D gene,V gene,J gene,clone size,CDR3 length,CDR3 protein,CDR3 DNA
TRBD2,TRBV7-2,TRBJ2-3,-,16,CASSLSSSGGAATQYF,TGTGCCAGCAGCCTTTCTTCTAGCGGGGGAGCCGCTACGCAGTATTTT
-,TRBV18,TRBJ2-3,-,14,CASSPPRPTDTQYF,TGTGCCAGCTCACCACCGAGGCCCACAGATACGCAGTATTTT
-,TRBV18,TRBJ1-1,few,13,CASSRAMNTEAFF,TGTGCCAGCTCGAGGGCTATGAACACTGAAGCTTTCTTT
-,TRBV30,TRBJ1-3,-,13,CACWGRNGNTIYF,TGTGCCTGTTGGGGAAGGAATGGAAACACCATATATTTT
-,TRBV19,TRBJ2-7,-,16,CASSPIRNSDPFEQYF,TGTGCCAGTAGCCCCATCAGGAACTCCGACCCTTTCGAGCAGTACTTC
-,TRBV4-1,TRBJ1-6,-,14,CASSLLNAGSPLHF,TGCGCCAGCAGCCTCCTAAACGCAGGTTCACCCCTCCACTTT
TRBD2,TRBV27,TRBJ2-1,-,11,CASGLSGRNFF,TGTGCCAGCGGACTCAGCGGGAGGAACTTCTTC
TRBD1,TRBV7-9,TRBJ2-7,-,15,CASSPYQDRVSEQYF,TGTGCCAGCAGCCCCTACCAGGACAGGGTCAGCGAGCAGTACTTC
-,TRBV19,TRBJ1-5,once,14,CASRWDKTNQPQHF,TGTGCCAGCCGGTGGGACAAAACCAATCAGCCCCAGCATTTT
-,TRBV10-2,TRBJ1-2,-,13,CASSEGQGGGYTF,TGCGCCAGCAGTGAAGGGCAGGGCGGTGGCTACACCTTC
TRBD2,TRBV4-2,TRBJ2-7,-,14,CASSQVLAGGEQYF,TGTGCCAGCAGCCAAGTTTTAGCGGGGGGCGAGCAGTACTTC
-,TRBV19,TRBJ1-5,once,18,CASSSTWPREVVNQPQHF,TGTGCCAGTAGTAGTACGTGGCCGCGAGAAGTCGTCAATCAGCCCCAGCATTTT
TRBD2,TRBV5-1,TRBJ2-5,-,18,CASSLGLAGGTSEETQYF,TGCGCCAGCAGCTTGGGGCTAGCGGGGGGCACCTCAGAAGAGACCCAGTACTTC
-,TRBV28,TRBJ1-4,-,13,CASFGRVNEKLFF,TGTGCCAGCTTCGGCAGGGTTAATGAAAAACTGTTTTTT
TRBD1,TRBV6-6,TRBJ1-5,-,16,CASSLGTGLINQPQHF,TGTGCCAGCAGCCTAGGGACAGGCCTCATCAATCAGCCCCAGCATTTT
-,TRBV18,TRBJ1-1,-,15,CASSGGHRVNTEAFF,TGTGCCAGCTCAGGAGGTCACAGGGTGAACACTGAAGCTTTCTTT
-,TRBV7-9,TRBJ2-3,-,12,CASSLDFDTQYF,TGTGCCAGCAGTTTGGACTTTGATACGCAGTATTTT
-,TRBV30,TRBJ1-5,-,16,CAWSAGRGNSNQPQHF,TGTGCCTGGAGCGCCGGTAGGGGAAATAGCAATCAGCCCCAGCATTTT
TRBD1,TRBV7-7,TRBJ1-6,-,16,CASSLLGTGHNSPLHF,TGTGCCAGCAGCTTATTGGGGACAGGGCATAATTCACCCCTCCACTTT
-,TRBV29-1,TRBJ2-1,-,10,CSGTTNEQFF,TGCAGCGGTACGACGAATGAGCAGTTCTTC
TRBD1,TRBV5-1,TRBJ1-1,-,13,CASTPGTGPEAFF,TGCGCCAGCACCCCCGGGACAGGGCCGGAAGCTTTCTTT
-,TRBV28,TRBJ2-5,-,14,CASLRAVGGETQYF,TGTGCCAGCCTACGGGCGGTGGGCGGAGAGACCCAGTACTTC
TRBD2,TRBV2,TRBJ2-3,few,15,CASSEGGLAGLGQYF,TGTGCCAGCAGTGAAGGGGGACTAGCGGGGTTGGGGCAGTATTTT
-,TRBV6-1,TRBJ1-5,once,15,CASSVSGGARQPQHF,TGTGCCAGCAGTGTAAGCGGGGGGGCGCGGCAGCCCCAGCATTTT
TRBD2,TRBV6-1,TRBJ2-3,-,15,CASRFSGRAGDTQYF,TGTGCCAGCAGGTTTAGCGGGAGGGCCGGGGATACGCAGTATTTT
TRBD1,TRBV19,TRBJ2-3,-,13,CAAQGAGTDTQYF,TGTGCCGCACAGGGGGCCGGCACAGATACGCAGTATTTT
-,TRBV20-1,TRBJ2-7,-,11,CSASGVAERSF,TGCAGTGCTAGTGGTGTGGCGGAGCGGTCCTTC
-,TRBV6-6,TRBJ2-3,once,14,CASSYSSAPDTQYF,TGTGCCAGCAGTTACTCGAGTGCGCCAGATACGCAGTATTTT
-,TRBV30,TRBJ1-5,-,11,CAWSAGGPQHF,TGTGCCTGGAGTGCAGGAGGGCCCCAGCATTTT
-,TRBV29-1,TRBJ2-3,-,16,CSVGPKDGGSTDTQYF,TGCAGCGTTGGACCCAAAGATGGGGGAAGCACAGATACGCAGTATTTT
-,TRBV5-4,TRBJ2-4,-,15,CASSLVLRGKNIQYF,TGTGCCAGCAGCTTGGTGCTCAGGGGCAAAAACATTCAGTACTTC
TRBD2,TRBV29-1,TRBJ2-3,few,15,CSVVVGGTITDTQYF,TGCAGCGTTGTCGTGGGGGGGACTATCACAGATACGCAGTATTTT
TRBD1,TRBV5-5,TRBJ2-3,-,16,CASRPTGARNSYTQYF,TGTGCCAGCAGGCCCACAGGGGCCCGAAATTCGTATACGCAGTATTTT
-,TRBV14,TRBJ1-2,-,13,CASSPGPYRGYTF,TGTGCCAGCAGCCCGGGGCCTTACAGGGGCTACACCTTC
-,TRBV7-8,TRBJ1-3,-,14,CASSSGLGGNTIYF,TGTGCCAGCAGTTCAGGGTTAGGAGGAAACACCATATATTTT
-,TRBV29-1,TRBJ1-2,-,15,CSVDRVLTDNYGYTF,TGCAGCGTTGACCGCGTCCTGACAGATAACTATGGCTACACCTTC
-,TRBV5-1,TRBJ2-1,-,14,CASSLALVNNEQFF,TGCGCCAGCAGCTTGGCCTTGGTAAACAATGAGCAGTTCTTC
-,TRBV27,TRBJ2-3,-,13,CASKDYSTDTQYF,TGTGCCAGCAAGGACTACAGCACAGATACGCAGTATTTT
-,TRBV19,TRBJ2-5,-,14,CASSIGTNQETQYF,TGTGCCAGTAGTATCGGCACAAACCAAGAGACCCAGTACTTC
-,TRBV27,TRBJ1-5,-,16,CASSLSSRGLHQPQHF,TGTGCCAGCAGTTTATCGTCCAGGGGCTTACATCAGCCCCAGCATTTT
-,TRBV7-9,TRBJ2-7,-,12,CASSLAGDEQYF,TGTGCCAGCAGCTTAGCGGGGGACGAGCAGTACTTC
TRBD1,TRBV6-6,TRBJ2-7,-,14,CASSYGTGDYEQYF,TGTGCCAGCAGTTACGGGACAGGGGATTACGAGCAGTACTTC
TRBD1,TRBV4-1,TRBJ2-2,-,15,CASSQYGTEAGELFF,TGCGCCAGCAGCCAGTACGGGACAGAAGCCGGGGAGCTGTTTTTT
TRBD1,TRBV28,TRBJ1-5,-,15,CASSSQGWSNQPQHF,TGTGCCAGCAGTTCACAGGGGTGGAGCAATCAGCCCCAGCATTTT
TRBD2,TRBV18,TRBJ2-2,-,16,CASSPNSGKHTGELFF,TGTGCCAGCTCACCGAATAGCGGGAAACACACCGGGGAGCTGTTTTTT
-,TRBV7-6,TRBJ2-5,once,14,CASSATRAAETQYF,TGTGCCAGCAGCGCTACGAGGGCAGCAGAGACCCAGTACTTC
-,TRBV18,TRBJ2-3,-,17,CASSPPSTPISTDTQYF,TGTGCCAGCTCACCACCCTCGACCCCTATAAGCACAGATACGCAGTATTTT
-,TRBV7-9,TRBJ2-7,-,15,CASSDPRGPHYEQYF,TGTGCCAGCAGCGACCCCCGGGGGCCCCACTACGAGCAGTACTTC
-,TRBV7-2,TRBJ2-1,-,15,CASSSPGLPFNEQFF,TGTGCCAGCAGCTCCCCGGGCCTCCCTTTCAATGAGCAGTTCTTC
TRBD2,TRBV7-2,TRBJ2-2,-,19,CASSLEASGAFVITGELFF,TGTGCCAGCAGCTTAGAAGCTAGCGGGGCCTTCGTGATCACCGGGGAGCTGTTTTTT
-,TRBV5-4,TRBJ2-5,-,17,CASSPRGGARYQETQYF,TGTGCCAGCAGCCCCCGAGGGGGGGCGAGGTACCAAGAGACCCAGTACTTC
-,TRBV11-2,TRBJ2-1,-,12,CASRSGVHEQFF,TGTGCCAGCAGATCAGGGGTACATGAGCAGTTCTTC
-,TRBV5-8,TRBJ2-3,-,14,CASSHRGSTDMQYF,TGTGCCAGCAGCCACCGGGGTAGCACAGATATGCAGTATTTT
TRBD1,TRBV19,TRBJ2-7,-,14,CASSIGTVSYEQYF,TGTGCCAGTAGTATTGGGACAGTCTCCTACGAGCAGTACTTC